A selection of T cell receptor beta chains follows, all from one sample in a study of shared clonotypes between healthy human individuals. The data were produced by immunoSEQ multiplex PCR, yet TCRdb's version contains in-frame clones alone and is incomplete. Of about 660,000 clones in the sample, over 65% were seen once. Sequencing was done on a sample of memory CD4+ T cells sorted from blood. Receptor source: a woman aged 25-40 years in good health. CDR3s include the opening cysteine and the closing phenylalanine or tryptophan. D genes are given only for firm matches. The size of a clone is reported for some rows only, either as once, few or many, or as a class for expanded clones.

clone_size j_call v_call d_call cdr3_nt cdr3_aa
- TRBJ1-2 TRBV28 - TGTGCCAGCAGTCCCCGGACCCATACTAACTATGGCTACACCTTC CASSPRTHTNYGYTF
- TRBJ1-4 TRBV2 - TGTGCCAGCAGTGAACAGACGGGATTCGGGGGTGAAAAACTGTTTTTT CASSEQTGFGGEKLFF
- TRBJ2-5 TRBV5-1 TRBD2 TGCGCCAGCAGCTCCGGCGGGAGGGGAGAGACCCAGTACTTC CASSSGGRGETQYF
- TRBJ2-3 TRBV2 TRBD2 TGTGCCAGCAAGCGGTGGGTAGCGGGCCTCACAGATACGCAGTATTTT CASKRWVAGLTDTQYF
- TRBJ2-7 TRBV6-1 - TGTGCCACCCACAGGAACTACGAGCAGTACTTC CATHRNYEQYF
- TRBJ2-1 TRBV6-5 - TGTGCCAGCAGCCGTACTCTAGGGAATGAGCAGTTCTTC CASSRTLGNEQFF
- TRBJ1-2 TRBV6-5 TRBD1 TGTGCCAGCAGCAAGGGACAGACAGACTATGGCTACACCTTC CASSKGQTDYGYTF
- TRBJ2-7 TRBV4-2 - TGTGCCAGCAGCCAAGATCCCAGGGACCTAAGGGAGCAGTACTTC CASSQDPRDLREQYF
- TRBJ2-7 TRBV9 TRBD1 TGTGCCAGCAGCGTAGCCGGGACAGGGGCCCCTTACTTC CASSVAGTGAPYF
- TRBJ2-5 TRBV14 TRBD2 TGTGCCAGCAGCCAAGGGCTTAGCGGGGAGACCCAGTACTTC CASSQGLSGETQYF
few TRBJ2-2 TRBV27 TRBD2 TGTGCCAGCACGGGGACTAGCGGGACCGGGGAGCTGTTTTTT CASTGTSGTGELFF
- TRBJ2-2 TRBV11-3 - TGTGCCAGCAGCTTAGACGGGACTGACAACACCGGGGAGCTGTTTTTT CASSLDGTDNTGELFF
- TRBJ1-2 TRBV6-5 - TGTGCCAGCAGTACCCCGGACAGCTATGGCTACACCTTC CASSTPDSYGYTF
- TRBJ2-5 TRBV4-2 TRBD2 TGTGCCAGCAGCGGTGTGGCGGGGGGCCAAGAGACCCAGTACTTC CASSGVAGGQETQYF
- TRBJ2-2 TRBV7-2 - TGTGCCAGCAGCTTATGGCTAGTAAACACCGGGGAGCTGTTTTTT CASSLWLVNTGELFF
- TRBJ1-4 TRBV28 TRBD1 TGTGCCAGCAGTCGAGGACAGGGCGAAAAACTGTTTTTT CASSRGQGEKLFF
few TRBJ2-7 TRBV19 - TGTGCCAGTATGGTTGCAGGGGGGGACGAGCAGTACTTC CASMVAGGDEQYF
- TRBJ2-3 TRBV6-1 - TGTGCCAGCATGTCCCCGAGTGGGAGCACAGATACGCAGTATTTT CASMSPSGSTDTQYF
- TRBJ1-2 TRBV5-6 - TGTGCCAGCAGCTTAGATGCCGAGACACTGATCTATGGCTACACCTTC CASSLDAETLIYGYTF
few TRBJ2-1 TRBV9 - TGTGCCAGCAGCGGGCGGTCATGGTTCTTC CASSGRSWFF
- TRBJ2-7 TRBV19 - TGTGCCAGTAGTATTACCGGGGCGTCCTACGAGCAGTACTTC CASSITGASYEQYF
many TRBJ2-1 TRBV11-3 - TGTGCCAGCAGCCTAGCGAAGGGAAATGAGCAGTTCTTC CASSLAKGNEQFF
- TRBJ2-7 TRBV5-1 TRBD1 TGCGCCAGCAGCCACCTGGGACAGGACTACGAGCAGTACTTC CASSHLGQDYEQYF
- TRBJ2-2 TRBV7-3 - TGTGCCAGCAGCTTTAAGGGTACCGGGGAGCTGTTTTTT CASSFKGTGELFF
- TRBJ1-1 TRBV19 - TGTGCCAGTAAATGGGCAACGGGGAACACTGAAGCTTTCTTT CASKWATGNTEAFF
- TRBJ2-1 TRBV6-5 - TGTGCCAGCAGTTATGGGCGTGACTATCACAATGAGCAGTTCTTC CASSYGRDYHNEQFF
- TRBJ2-4 TRBV28 - TGTGCCAGCAGTTTAATGTCTGCCAGGGCAGACAAAAACATTCAGTACTTC CASSLMSARADKNIQYF
- TRBJ2-3 TRBV11-2 TRBD1 TGTGCCAGCAGCTTAGAACAGGGGACGCAGTATTTT CASSLEQGTQYF
- TRBJ2-1 TRBV5-1 - TGCGCCAGCAGTCCCGACAGCGGCTCCTACAATGAGCAGTTCTTC CASSPDSGSYNEQFF
- TRBJ2-2 TRBV4-1 - TGCGCCAGCGTACAGGGAGGTCTCGGGGCCGGGGAGCTGTTTTTT CASVQGGLGAGELFF
- TRBJ1-1 TRBV7-8 - TGTGCCAGCAGCCCCCGCCGGACTGAAGCTTTCTTT CASSPRRTEAFF
- TRBJ2-7 TRBV5-5 - TGTGCCAGCAGCTTGGAGGGGCCCTACGAGCAGTACTTC CASSLEGPYEQYF
- TRBJ2-2 TRBV28 - TGTGCCAGCAGTTTGGGGACGCTCACCGGGGAGCTGTTTTTT CASSLGTLTGELFF
once TRBJ1-1 TRBV5-5 - TGTGCCAGCAGCCCGGGATGGGCCAGCGGTGAAGCTTTCTTT CASSPGWASGEAFF
- TRBJ1-2 TRBV6-5 - TGTGCCAGCAGCTTTCGACAGGCTGGGGGCTACACCTTC CASSFRQAGGYTF
- TRBJ2-1 TRBV9 TRBD2 TGTGCCAGCAGCGTAGGCCAGCGGGAGAGGACCTACAATGAGCAGTTCTTC CASSVGQRERTYNEQFF
- TRBJ1-1 TRBV27 TRBD1 TGTGCCAGCAATACGGGACAGAAGAACACTGAAGCTTTCTTT CASNTGQKNTEAFF